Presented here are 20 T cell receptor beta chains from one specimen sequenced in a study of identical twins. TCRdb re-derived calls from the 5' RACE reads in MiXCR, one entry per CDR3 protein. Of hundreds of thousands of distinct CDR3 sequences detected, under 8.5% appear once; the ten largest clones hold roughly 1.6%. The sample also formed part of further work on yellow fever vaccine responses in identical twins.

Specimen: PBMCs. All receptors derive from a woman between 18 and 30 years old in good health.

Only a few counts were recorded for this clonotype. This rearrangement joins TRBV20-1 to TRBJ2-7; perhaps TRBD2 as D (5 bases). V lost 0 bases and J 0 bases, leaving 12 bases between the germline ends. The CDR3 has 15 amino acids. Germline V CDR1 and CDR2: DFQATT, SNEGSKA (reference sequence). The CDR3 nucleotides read TGCAGTGCTAGAGACCCAGGACTTAGCTCCTACGAGCAGTACGTC. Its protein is CSARDPGLSSYEQYV.

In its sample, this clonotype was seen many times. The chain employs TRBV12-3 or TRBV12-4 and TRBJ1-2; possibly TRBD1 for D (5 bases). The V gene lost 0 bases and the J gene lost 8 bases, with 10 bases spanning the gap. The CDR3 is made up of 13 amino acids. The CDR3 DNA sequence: TGTGCCAGCAGTTTAGCCCGGGACCACGGCTACACCTTC. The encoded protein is CASSLARDHGYTF.

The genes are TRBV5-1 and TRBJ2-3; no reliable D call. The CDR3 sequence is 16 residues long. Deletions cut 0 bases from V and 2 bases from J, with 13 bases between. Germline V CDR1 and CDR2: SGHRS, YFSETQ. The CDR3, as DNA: TGCGCCAGCAGCTTGGCGGCAGGCGTCCCCACAGATACGCAGTATTTT. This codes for CASSLAAGVPTDTQYF.

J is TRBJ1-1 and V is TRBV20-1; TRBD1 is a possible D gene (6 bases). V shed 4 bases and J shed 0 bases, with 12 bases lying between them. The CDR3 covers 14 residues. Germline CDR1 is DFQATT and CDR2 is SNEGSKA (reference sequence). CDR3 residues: CSATRGNMNTEAFF. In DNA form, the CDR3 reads TGCAGTGCTACGAGGGGGAACATGAACACTGAAGCTTTCTTT.

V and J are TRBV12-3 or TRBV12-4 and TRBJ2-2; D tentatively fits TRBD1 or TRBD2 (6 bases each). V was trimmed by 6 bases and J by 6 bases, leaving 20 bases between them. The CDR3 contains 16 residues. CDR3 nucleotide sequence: TGTGCCAGCAGCCCCCCGGGGGCGCCCGGCCCCGGGGAGCTGTTTTTT. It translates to CASSPPGAPGPGELFF.

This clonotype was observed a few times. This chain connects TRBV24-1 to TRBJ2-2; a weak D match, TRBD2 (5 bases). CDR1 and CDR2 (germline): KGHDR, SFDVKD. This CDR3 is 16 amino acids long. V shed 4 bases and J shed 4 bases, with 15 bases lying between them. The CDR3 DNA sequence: TGTGCCACCAGTGACGGCGGGTGGTATGGCACCGGGGAGCTGTTTTTT. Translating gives CATSDGGWYGTGELFF.

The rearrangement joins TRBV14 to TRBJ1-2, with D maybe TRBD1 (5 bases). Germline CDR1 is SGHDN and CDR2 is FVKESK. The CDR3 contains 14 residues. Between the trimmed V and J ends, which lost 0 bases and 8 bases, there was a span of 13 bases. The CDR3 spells CASSQEARVSGYTF. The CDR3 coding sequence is TGTGCCAGCAGCCAAGAAGCCAGGGTGAGCGGCTACACCTTC. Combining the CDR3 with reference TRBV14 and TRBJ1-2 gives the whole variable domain EAGVTQFPSHSVIEKGQTVTLRCDPISGHDNLYWYRRVMGKEIKFLLHFVKESKQDESGMPNNRFLAERTGGTYSTLKVQPAELEDSGVYFCASSQEARVSGYTFGSGTRLTVV.

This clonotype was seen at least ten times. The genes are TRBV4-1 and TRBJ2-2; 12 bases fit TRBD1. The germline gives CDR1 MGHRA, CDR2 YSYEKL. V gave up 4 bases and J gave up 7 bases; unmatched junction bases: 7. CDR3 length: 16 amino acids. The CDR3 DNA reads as TGCGCCAGCAGCCCGGGACAGGGGGCATGGAACGGGGAGCTGTTTTTT. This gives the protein CASSPGQGAWNGELFF.

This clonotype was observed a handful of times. DNA for the CDR3: TGTGCCAGCAGCTTGGTAGTCGGGGCTAGCACAGATACGCAGTATTTT. Translated: CASSLVVGASTDTQYF. The gene calls are TRBV5-5 and TRBJ2-3; D may be TRBD1 or TRBD2 (5 bases each). This CDR3 is built from 16 residues. Trimming pared 0 bases from V and 0 bases from J, leaving 11 bases between. The germline V gene encodes CDR1 SGHKS and CDR2 YYEKEE (reference sequence).

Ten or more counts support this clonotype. The CDR3 is CASSLGGRPSYEQYF. As DNA, the CDR3 is TGTGCCAGCAGTTTAGGCGGGAGGCCCTCCTACGAGCAGTACTTC. The rearrangement joins TRBV12-3 or TRBV12-4 to TRBJ2-7, with 8 bases fitting TRBD2. CDR3 length equals 15 residues. V was clipped by 1 base and J by 0 bases; unmatched bases: 2.

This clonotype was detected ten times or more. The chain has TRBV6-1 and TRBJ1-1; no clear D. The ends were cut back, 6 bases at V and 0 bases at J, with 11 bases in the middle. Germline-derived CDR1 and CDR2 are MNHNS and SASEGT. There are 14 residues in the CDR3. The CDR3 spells CASRPPALNTEAFF. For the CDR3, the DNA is TGTGCCAGCAGGCCACCCGCCCTGAACACTGAAGCTTTCTTT.

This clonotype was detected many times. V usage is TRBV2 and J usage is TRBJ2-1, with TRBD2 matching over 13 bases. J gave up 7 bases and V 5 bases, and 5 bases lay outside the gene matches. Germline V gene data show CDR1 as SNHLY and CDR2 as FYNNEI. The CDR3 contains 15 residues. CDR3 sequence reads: CASSPGTSGINEQFF. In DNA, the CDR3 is TGTGCCAGCAGTCCCGGGACTAGCGGGATAAATGAGCAGTTCTTC.

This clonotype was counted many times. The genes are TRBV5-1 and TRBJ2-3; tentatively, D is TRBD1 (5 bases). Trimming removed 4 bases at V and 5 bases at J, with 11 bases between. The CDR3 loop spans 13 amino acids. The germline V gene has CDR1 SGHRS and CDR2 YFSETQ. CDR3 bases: TGCGCCAGCAGCCCCGGACACGAAGATACGCAGTATTTT. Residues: CASSPGHEDTQYF.

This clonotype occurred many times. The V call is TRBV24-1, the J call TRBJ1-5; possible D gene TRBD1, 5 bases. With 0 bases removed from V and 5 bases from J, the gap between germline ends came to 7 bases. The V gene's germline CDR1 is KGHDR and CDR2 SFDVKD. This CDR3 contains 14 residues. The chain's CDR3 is CATSDLGTDQPQHF. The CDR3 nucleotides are TGTGCCACCAGTGATTTGGGGACGGATCAGCCCCAGCATTTT.

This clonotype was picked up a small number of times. The CDR3 spells CAISVGESSGNTIYF. Written as DNA, the CDR3 is TGTGCCATCAGTGTCGGGGAATCCTCTGGAAACACCATATATTTT. The chain has TRBV10-3 and TRBJ1-3; D call uncertain. CDR1 and CDR2 (germline): ENHRY, SYGVKD. The CDR3 is 15 amino acids. V gave up 4 bases and J gave up 0 bases, with 10 bases separating them.

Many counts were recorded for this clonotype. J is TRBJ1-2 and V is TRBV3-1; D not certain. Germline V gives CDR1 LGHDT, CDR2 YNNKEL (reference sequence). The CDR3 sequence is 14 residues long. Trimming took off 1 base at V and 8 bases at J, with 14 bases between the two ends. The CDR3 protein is CASSQASRLGGYTF. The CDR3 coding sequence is TGTGCCAGCAGCCAAGCGTCGCGCCTAGGGGGCTACACCTTC.

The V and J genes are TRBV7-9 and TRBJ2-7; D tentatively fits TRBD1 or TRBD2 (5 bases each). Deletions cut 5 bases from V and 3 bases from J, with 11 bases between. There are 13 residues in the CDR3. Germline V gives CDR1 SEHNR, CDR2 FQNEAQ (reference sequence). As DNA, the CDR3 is TGTGCCAGCAGCGCCGGGGCCCGCTACGAGCAGTACGTC. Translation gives CASSAGARYEQYV.

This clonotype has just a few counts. CDR3 DNA sequence: TGTGCCAGCAGCTTTGATCCTAGGGCGAACACTGAAGCTTTCTTT. Its protein is CASSFDPRANTEAFF. The V and J genes are TRBV7-9 and TRBJ1-1; D gene ambiguous. V dropped 3 bases and J dropped 1 base, with 12 bases sitting between them. The CDR3 extends over 15 amino acids. Germline assignment: CDR1 SEHNR and CDR2 FQNEAQ (reference sequence). Variable domain in full (rest from reference TRBV7-9 and TRBJ1-1): DTGVSQNPRHKITKRGQNVTFRCDPISEHNRLYWYRQTLGQGPEFLTYFQNEAQLEKSRLLSDRFSAERPKGSFSTLEIQRTEQGDSAMYLCASSFDPRANTEAFFGQGTRLTVV.

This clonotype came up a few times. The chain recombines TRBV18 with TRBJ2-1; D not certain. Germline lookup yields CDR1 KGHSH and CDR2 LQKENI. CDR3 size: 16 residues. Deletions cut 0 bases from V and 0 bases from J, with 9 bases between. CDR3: CASSPPARSSYNEQFF. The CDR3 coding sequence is TGTGCCAGCTCACCACCGGCGCGGAGCTCCTACAATGAGCAGTTCTTC.

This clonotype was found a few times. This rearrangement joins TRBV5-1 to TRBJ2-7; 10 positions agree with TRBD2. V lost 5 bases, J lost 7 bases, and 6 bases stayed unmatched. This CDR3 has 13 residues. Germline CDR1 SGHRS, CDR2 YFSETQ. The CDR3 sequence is CASRASGSREQYF. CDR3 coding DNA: TGCGCCAGCAGGGCTAGCGGGAGTCGGGAGCAGTACTTC.